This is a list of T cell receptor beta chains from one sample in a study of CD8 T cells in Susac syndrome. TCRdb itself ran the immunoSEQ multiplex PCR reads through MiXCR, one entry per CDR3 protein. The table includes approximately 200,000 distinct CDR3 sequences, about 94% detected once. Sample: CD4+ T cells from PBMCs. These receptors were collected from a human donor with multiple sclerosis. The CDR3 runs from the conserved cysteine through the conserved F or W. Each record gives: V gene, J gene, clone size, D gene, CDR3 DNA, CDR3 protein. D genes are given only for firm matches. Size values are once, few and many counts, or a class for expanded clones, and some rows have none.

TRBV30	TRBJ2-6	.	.	TGTGCCTGGAGTGTCGGCGCGCACTCTGGGGCCAACGTCCTGACTTTC	CAWSVGAHSGANVLTF
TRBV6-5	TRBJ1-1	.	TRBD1	TGTGCCAGCAGACTAGGGACAGCAAACACTGAAGCTTTCTTT	CASRLGTANTEAFF
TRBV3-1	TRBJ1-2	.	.	TGTGCCAGCAGCCAAGGCAGGGCCGGGGGCTATGGCTACACCTTC	CASSQGRAGGYGYTF
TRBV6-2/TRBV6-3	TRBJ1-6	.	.	TGTGCCAGCAGTTACGGGCAGCCTCGGGCCGATTCACCCCTCCACTTT	CASSYGQPRADSPLHF
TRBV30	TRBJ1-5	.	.	TGTGCCTGGAGAAGGGGAGGGTATAGCAATCAGCCCCAGCATTTT	CAWRRGGYSNQPQHF
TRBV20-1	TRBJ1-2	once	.	TGCAGTGTTCTTAGGGGGACCTATGGCTACACCTTC	CSVLRGTYGYTF
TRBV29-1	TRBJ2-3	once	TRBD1	TGCAGCGTTGTAAGGGGGCCGGATACGCAGTATTTT	CSVVRGPDTQYF
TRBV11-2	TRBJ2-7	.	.	TGTGCCAGCAGCTTTGGACTGGGCTACGAGCAGTACTTC	CASSFGLGYEQYF
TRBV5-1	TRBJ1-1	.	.	TGCGCCAGCAGCCTCGGGACACTGTATACTGAAGCTTTCTTT	CASSLGTLYTEAFF
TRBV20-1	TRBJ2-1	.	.	TGCAGTGCTAGCCGCCTGGACCAGGCGTTCGACAATGAGCAGTTCTTC	CSASRLDQAFDNEQFF
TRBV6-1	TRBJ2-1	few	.	TGTGCCAGCAGCGTCATCAAGGAGGGCGAGCAGTTCTTC	CASSVIKEGEQFF
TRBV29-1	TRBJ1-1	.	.	TGCAGCGTTGGTAGAACTTTGAACACTGAAGCTTTCTTT	CSVGRTLNTEAFF
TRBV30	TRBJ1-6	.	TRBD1	TGTGCCTGGACATCTAGACAGGGGGATTCACCCCTCCACTTT	CAWTSRQGDSPLHF
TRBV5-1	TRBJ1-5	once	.	TGCGCCAGCAAGAAGGACAGCAATAGCAATCAGCCCCAGCATTTT	CASKKDSNSNQPQHF
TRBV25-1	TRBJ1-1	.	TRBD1	TGTGCCAGCAGTGAACCGGGCCAGACAGGGCCGAACACTGAAGCTTTCTTT	CASSEPGQTGPNTEAFF
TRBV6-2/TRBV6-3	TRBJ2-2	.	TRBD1	TGTGCCAGCAGTCCGGGACAGGGTTGGTTATGGGAGCTGTTTTTT	CASSPGQGWLWELFF
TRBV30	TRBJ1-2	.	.	TGTGCCTGGAGTGTATTGGACCTATGGGGCTACACCTTC	CAWSVLDLWGYTF
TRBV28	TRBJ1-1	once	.	TGTGCCAGCAGTTTATGGCAGTTGGACACTGAAGCTTTCTTT	CASSLWQLDTEAFF
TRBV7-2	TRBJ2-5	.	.	TGTGCCAGCAGCTTCCAAACAGGGCAAGAGACCCAGTACTTC	CASSFQTGQETQYF
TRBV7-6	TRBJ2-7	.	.	TGTGCCAGCAGCCCCTTTGGGATCTCCTACGAGCAGTACTTC	CASSPFGISYEQYF
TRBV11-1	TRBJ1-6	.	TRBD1	TGTGCCAGCAGCTCTGGCGCCGGGACAGAAAATTCACCCCTCCACTTT	CASSSGAGTENSPLHF
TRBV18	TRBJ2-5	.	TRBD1	TGTGCCAGCTCACGAGGACAGGGGGAGGAGACCCAGTACTTC	CASSRGQGEETQYF
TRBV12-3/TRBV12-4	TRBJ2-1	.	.	TGTGCCAGCAGTTTCCTGTCCCGGAATGAGCAGTTCTTC	CASSFLSRNEQFF
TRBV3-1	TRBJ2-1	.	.	TGTGCCAGCAGTCGAGTAACCCGAGGACTCCCCTCCTACAATGAGCAGTTCTTC	CASSRVTRGLPSYNEQFF
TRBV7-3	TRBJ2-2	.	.	TGTGCCAGCAGCCCACAATTAGCCGGGGAGCTGTTTTTT	CASSPQLAGELFF
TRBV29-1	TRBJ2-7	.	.	TGCAGCGTCGGAGGCAGGACGACCTACGAGCAGTACTTC	CSVGGRTTYEQYF
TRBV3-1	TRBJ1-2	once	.	TGTGCCAGCAGCCAAGGGAAATGGCCCACTGCGTCCGGCTATGGCTACACCTTC	CASSQGKWPTASGYGYTF
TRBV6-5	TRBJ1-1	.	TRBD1	TGTGCCAGTCAGAGGACAGGGTACACTGAAGCTTTCTTT	CASQRTGYTEAFF
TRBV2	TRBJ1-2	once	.	TGTGCCAGCAGACGGGACGGAACAGGGAACCTCTATGGCTACACCTTC	CASRRDGTGNLYGYTF
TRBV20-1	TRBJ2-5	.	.	TGCAGTGCTAGAGGAGTGGAAGAGACCCAGTACTTC	CSARGVEETQYF
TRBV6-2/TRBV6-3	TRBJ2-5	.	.	TGTGCCAGCAGTTATTTGCGGCAGGTCGGGGAGACCCAGTACTTC	CASSYLRQVGETQYF
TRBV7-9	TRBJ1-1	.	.	TGTGCCAGCAGCTTAGTCCAGTCGACTGAAGCTTTCTTT	CASSLVQSTEAFF
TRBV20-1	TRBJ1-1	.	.	TGCAGTGCGGACCGCTCGGACCTGAACACTGAAGCTTTCTTT	CSADRSDLNTEAFF
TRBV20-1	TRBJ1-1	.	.	TGCAGTGCTAGGGGACTCACGAACACTGAAGCTTTCTTT	CSARGLTNTEAFF
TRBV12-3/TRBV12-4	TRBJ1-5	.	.	TGTGCCAGCAGTTTAGGGGGGGCCGACAATCAGCCCCAGCATTTT	CASSLGGADNQPQHF
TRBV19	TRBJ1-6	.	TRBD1	TGTGCCAGTAGTATCCCGACAGGGAACAATTCACCCCTCCACTTT	CASSIPTGNNSPLHF